The present entry profiles one T cell receptor beta chain with its context. This clonotype was recorded many times. No antigen is known for it. Base qualities are not at hand, and no much larger clone is one base apart. The source of the sample is a study of T cells in Graves' hyperthyroidism and ophthalmopathy (dated by TCRdb to between 2018 and 2021). Context from the whole study: Peripheral blood samples were taken at initial diagnosis, before any treatment was given. In addition, the study compared T-cell repertoires in thyroid tissue and in blood from several Graves' hyperthyroidism patients. Prospective prediction of ophthalmopathy was tested in an independent validation cohort consisting of 18 hyperthyroidism patients and 17 patients who later progressed to ophthalmopathy. Once sampling was done, hyperthyroidism patients were given methimazole at a starting dose of 30 mg daily, whereas ophthalmopathy patients were given high-dose intravenous methylprednisolone. The approximately 98 discovery patients were randomly divided into training and test sets at a 7:3 ratio. TCR V-J signatures able to tell the groups apart were searched for in a discovery cohort of 90 to 100 patients, of whom around 43 had Graves' ophthalmopathy and 55 to 65 had stable Graves' hyperthyroidism. The paper describes TCR Vbeta CDR3 sequencing of 130 to 150 peripheral blood samples, made up of 43 ophthalmopathy patients, around 78 hyperthyroidism patients and around 17 progressor patients.

Amplification of TCR beta CDR3 regions was carried out from RNA transcripts. The first round of RT-PCR for the TCR CDR3 was performed with the HTBI primer set and the Qiagen OneStep RT-PCR kit. The libraries were constructed in a second round of multiplex PCR and then size-selected and purified. Libraries were sequenced paired-end with 100 bp reads on an Illumina HiSeq2000. The source study handled its data this way. SOAPnuke was used to process the raw data, removing reads that contained adapters or uncalled bases, had a mean Phred below 15, or lacked an exact match to the constant primer or identifier. High-quality paired reads were merged using COPE v1.2.5, and each unique nucleotide sequence was defined as a clonotype. Clonotypes were aligned to IMGT TRBV, TRBD and TRBJ reference segments using MiTCR v1.1. The analysis was restricted to V-J combinations with a frequency above 0.0001, which together covered 99% to 99.2% of the repertoires. The TCS score was defined as F50 (clonal expansion) divided by E x V (chaos), with BLOSUM62-based TCRdist calculated between CDR3 peptides within each V-J. Welch's t-statistics and random forest reduced around 520 V-J features to 10 to 15, which were used in a naive Bayes classifier (R e1071). TCRdb ran its own pipeline on the public reads, namely fastp trimming at Q25 and MiXCR clone calling, and kept in-frame beta chains. Every CDR3 protein is listed once, alongside the most common genes and DNA of its rows. The V and J calls follow TCRdb's processing rather than the paper's. This sample lists hundreds of thousands of distinct CDR3 sequences; more than 20% were detected once. Of the sample, approximately 35% is held by the ten largest clones.

A distance of 16 bases separates the germline ends of V and J, which lose 6 bases and 8 bases respectively. CDR1 and CDR2, looked up from the germline V gene, are MNHNS and SASEGT. Counted from cysteine to phenylalanine, this CDR3 has 13 amino acids. Here the CDR3 DNA is all that survives: 39 bases in frame from base 1. Moderately to severely active disease, a Clinical Activity Score of at least 3, a NOSPECS grade of at least 4, and a duration under 3 months were present in ophthalmopathy patients. Patients with uncontrolled infections, other autoimmune diseases, pregnancy or lactation were excluded. Clinical symptoms, serum thyroxine and TRAb, thyroid ultrasound, and orbital computed tomography formed the basis for the diagnoses. PBMCs were isolated from around 10 ml of fresh peripheral blood by Ficoll-Paque density gradient centrifugation. Total RNA was extracted using Trizol reagent, and RNA quality was assessed on an Agilent 2100 Bioanalyzer.

Overall study results and their limits: Most expanded thyroid clonotypes (frequency above 0.001) were also detected in blood, suggesting blood repertoires may reflect thyroid immune responses. No statistical method was used to set the sample size in advance, and investigators knew the group allocation. In validation, progression to ophthalmopathy was predicted by the model with nearly 71% sensitivity and 72.22% specificity, a median of roughly six months before onset. In cross-validation, a model built on a 13 V-J signature told ophthalmopathy apart from stable hyperthyroidism with just under 90% sensitivity and about 81% specificity, and in testing the same model reached 80%/75%.

The chain is encoded by TRBV6-1 joined to TRBJ1-1, with TRBD1 tentatively as D gene (6 bases match). What was sequenced was blood. This clonotype was obtained from a woman aged 40 to 50 with Graves' ophthalmopathy. The DNA is as follows: TGTGCCAGCAGGAGCGGGGGGCGGATGGAAGCTTTCTTT. It translates as CASRSGGRMEAFF.